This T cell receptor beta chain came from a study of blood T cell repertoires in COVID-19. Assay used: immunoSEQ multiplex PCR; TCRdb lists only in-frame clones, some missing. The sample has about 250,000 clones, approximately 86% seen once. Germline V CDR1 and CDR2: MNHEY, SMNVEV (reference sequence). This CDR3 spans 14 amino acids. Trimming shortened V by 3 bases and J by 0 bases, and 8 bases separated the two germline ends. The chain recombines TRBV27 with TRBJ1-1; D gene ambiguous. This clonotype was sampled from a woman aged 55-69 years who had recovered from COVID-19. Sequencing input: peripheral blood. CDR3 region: CASSLWALNTEAFF. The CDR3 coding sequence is TGTGCCAGCAGTTTGTGGGCCCTGAACACTGAAGCTTTCTTT.